This T cell receptor beta chain originates from a study of shared clonotypes between healthy human individuals. Study-level background: The study used three CD4 naive, three CD4 memory, two CD8 naive and one CD8 memory plate per donor. Study-level findings and limits: Approximately 4.6% of naive CD4 clonotypes were common to four donors. Generally, naive subsets came out with larger estimated richness than memory subsets.

Comments on this clone: Its antigen is not known.

Replicate PCRs run on sorted subsets employed roughly 190 ng DNA, about 27,000 T cell genomes. The repertoire was sequenced with immunoSEQ multiplex PCR; TCRdb's copy has only in-frame clones and lacks some. The repertoire holds 2 million to 2.5 million clones, with approximately 94% as singletons. The sequenced sample consisted of naive CD4+ T cells sorted from blood. Documented subset: CD45RA+ positively selected. The source is a man between 18 and 29 years old in good health.

The CDR3 loop reads CASSYVRTYGYTF. CDR3 coding DNA: TGTGCCAGCAGTTACGTGAGGACTTATGGCTACACCTTC. V and J are TRBV6-6 and TRBJ1-2; D is ambiguous. The CDR3 contains 13 residues. The ends were cut back, 2 bases at V and 5 bases at J, with 9 bases in the middle. The germline CDR1 and CDR2 sequences are MNHNY and SVGAGI (reference sequence).